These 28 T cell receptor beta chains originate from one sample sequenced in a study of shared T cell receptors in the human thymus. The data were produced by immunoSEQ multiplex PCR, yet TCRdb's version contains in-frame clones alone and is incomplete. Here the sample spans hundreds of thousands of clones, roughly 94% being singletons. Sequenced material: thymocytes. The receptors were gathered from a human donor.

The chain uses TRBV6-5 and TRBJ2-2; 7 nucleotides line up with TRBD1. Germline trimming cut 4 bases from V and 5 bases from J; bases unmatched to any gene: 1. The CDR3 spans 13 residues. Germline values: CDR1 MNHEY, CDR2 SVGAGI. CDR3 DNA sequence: TGTGCCAGCAGTTCCAGGGGGACCGGGGAGCTGTTTTTT. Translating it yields CASSSRGTGELFF.

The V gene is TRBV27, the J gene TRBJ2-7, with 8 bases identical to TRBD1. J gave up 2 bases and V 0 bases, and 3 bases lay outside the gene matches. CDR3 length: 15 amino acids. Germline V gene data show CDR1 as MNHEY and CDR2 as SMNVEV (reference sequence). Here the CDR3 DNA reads TGTGCCAGCAGTTTATCTGGGACAGGAACCTACGAGCAGTACTTC. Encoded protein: CASSLSGTGTYEQYF.

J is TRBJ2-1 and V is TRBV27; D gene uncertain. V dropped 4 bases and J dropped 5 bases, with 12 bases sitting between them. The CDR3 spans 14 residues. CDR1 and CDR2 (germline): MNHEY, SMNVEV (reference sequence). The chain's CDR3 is CASSSNIGHNEQFF. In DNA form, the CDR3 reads TGTGCCAGCAGTTCCAATATAGGGCACAATGAGCAGTTCTTC.

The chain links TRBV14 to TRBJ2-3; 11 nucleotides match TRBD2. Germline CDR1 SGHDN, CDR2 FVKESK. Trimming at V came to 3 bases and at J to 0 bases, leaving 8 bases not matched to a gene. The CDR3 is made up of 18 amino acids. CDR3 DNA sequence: TGTGCCAGCAGCCAGGGGACTAGCGGAGACACTAGCACAGATACGCAGTATTTT. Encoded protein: CASSQGTSGDTSTDTQYF.

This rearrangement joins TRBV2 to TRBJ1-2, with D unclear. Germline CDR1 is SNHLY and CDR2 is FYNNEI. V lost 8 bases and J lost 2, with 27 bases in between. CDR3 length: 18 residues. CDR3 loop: CASPSPARNILLNYGYTF. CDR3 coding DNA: TGTGCCAGCCCTTCTCCAGCCAGGAATATCCTCCTGAACTATGGCTACACCTTC.

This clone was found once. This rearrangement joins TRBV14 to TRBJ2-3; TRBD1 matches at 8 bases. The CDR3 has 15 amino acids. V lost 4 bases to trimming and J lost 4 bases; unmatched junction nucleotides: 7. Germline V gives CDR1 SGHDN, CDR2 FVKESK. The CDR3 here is CASSPPGQESDTQYF. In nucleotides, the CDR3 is TGTGCCAGCAGCCCCCCGGGACAGGAATCAGATACGCAGTATTTT.

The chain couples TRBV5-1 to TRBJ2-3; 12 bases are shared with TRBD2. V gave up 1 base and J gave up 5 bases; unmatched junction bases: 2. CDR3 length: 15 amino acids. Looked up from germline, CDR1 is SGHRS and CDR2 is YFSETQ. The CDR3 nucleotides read TGCGCCAGCAGCTTGTCTAGCGGGAGGGGAGATACGCAGTATTTT. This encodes CASSLSSGRGDTQYF.

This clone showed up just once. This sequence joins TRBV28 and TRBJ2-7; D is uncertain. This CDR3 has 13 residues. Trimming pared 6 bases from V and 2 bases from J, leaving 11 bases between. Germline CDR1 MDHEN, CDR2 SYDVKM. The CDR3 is CASSLNRPYEQYF. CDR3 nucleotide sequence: TGTGCCAGCAGCCTGAATCGACCCTACGAGCAGTACTTC.

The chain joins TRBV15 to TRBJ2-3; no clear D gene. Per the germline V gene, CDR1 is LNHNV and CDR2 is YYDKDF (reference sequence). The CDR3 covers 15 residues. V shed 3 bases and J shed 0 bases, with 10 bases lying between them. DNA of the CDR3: TGTGCCACCAGCAGCTTGACAAAGAGCACAGATACGCAGTATTTT. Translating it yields CATSSLTKSTDTQYF. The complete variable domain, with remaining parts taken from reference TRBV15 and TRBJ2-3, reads DAMVIQNPRYQVTQFGKPVTLSCSQTLNHNVMYWYQQKSSQAPKLLFHYYDKDFNNEADTPDNFQSRRPNTSFCFLDIRSPGLGDTAMYLCATSSLTKSTDTQYFGPGTRLTVL.

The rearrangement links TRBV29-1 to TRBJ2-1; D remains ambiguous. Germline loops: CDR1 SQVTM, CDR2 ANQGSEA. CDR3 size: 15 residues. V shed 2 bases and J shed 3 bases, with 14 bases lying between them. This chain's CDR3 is CSVERGILYYNEQFF. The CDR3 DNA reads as TGCAGCGTTGAACGTGGGATACTCTACTACAATGAGCAGTTCTTC.

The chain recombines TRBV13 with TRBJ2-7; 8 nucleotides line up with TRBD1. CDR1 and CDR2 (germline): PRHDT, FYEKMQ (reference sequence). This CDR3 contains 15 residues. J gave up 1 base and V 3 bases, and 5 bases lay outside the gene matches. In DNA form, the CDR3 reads TGTGCCAGCAGCTTCATGGACAGGGAGTCCTACGAGCAGTACTTC. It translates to CASSFMDRESYEQYF.

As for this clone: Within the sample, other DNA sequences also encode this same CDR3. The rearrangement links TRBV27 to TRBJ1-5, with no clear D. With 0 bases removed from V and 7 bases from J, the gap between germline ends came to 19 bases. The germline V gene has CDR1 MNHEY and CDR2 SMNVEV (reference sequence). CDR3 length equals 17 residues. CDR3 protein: CASSLSPMEGRRQPQHF. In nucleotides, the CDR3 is TGTGCCAGCAGTTTATCGCCGATGGAGGGTCGGCGGCAGCCCCAGCATTTT.

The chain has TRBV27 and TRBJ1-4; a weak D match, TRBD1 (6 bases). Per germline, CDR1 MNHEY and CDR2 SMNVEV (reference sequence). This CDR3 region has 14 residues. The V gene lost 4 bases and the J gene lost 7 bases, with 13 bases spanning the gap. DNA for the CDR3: TGTGCCAGCAGTTCCCGAGGGGGTGGTGAAAAACTGTTTTTT. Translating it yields CASSSRGGGEKLFF.

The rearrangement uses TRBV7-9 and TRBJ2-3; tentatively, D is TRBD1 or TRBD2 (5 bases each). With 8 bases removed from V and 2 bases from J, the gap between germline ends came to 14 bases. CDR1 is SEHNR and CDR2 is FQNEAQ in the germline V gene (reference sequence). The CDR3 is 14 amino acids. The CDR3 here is CASWGSGATDTQYF. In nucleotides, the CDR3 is TGTGCCAGCTGGGGCAGCGGAGCCACAGATACGCAGTATTTT.

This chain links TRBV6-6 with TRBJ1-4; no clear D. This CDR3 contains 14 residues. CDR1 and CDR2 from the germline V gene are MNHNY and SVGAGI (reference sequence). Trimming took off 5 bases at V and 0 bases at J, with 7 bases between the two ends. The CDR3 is CASSRRSTNEKLFF. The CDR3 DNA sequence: TGTGCCAGCAGTAGGAGATCAACTAATGAAAAACTGTTTTTT.

The CDR3 bases are TGTGCCATCTCCGGTGGGGATAGCCAGTTCTTC. It codes for CAISGGDSQFF. This chain joins TRBV10-3 and TRBJ2-1, with D uncertain. Trimming pared 8 bases from V and 13 bases from J, leaving 15 bases between. The CDR3 runs 11 residues. In germline, CDR1 is ENHRY, CDR2 SYGVKD.

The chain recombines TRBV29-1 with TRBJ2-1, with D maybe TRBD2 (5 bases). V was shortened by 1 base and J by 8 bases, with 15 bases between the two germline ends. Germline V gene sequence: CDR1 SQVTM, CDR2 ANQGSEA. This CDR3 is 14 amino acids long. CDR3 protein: CSVEVGLAADEQFF. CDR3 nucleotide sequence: TGCAGCGTTGAAGTCGGGCTAGCCGCCGATGAGCAGTTCTTC.

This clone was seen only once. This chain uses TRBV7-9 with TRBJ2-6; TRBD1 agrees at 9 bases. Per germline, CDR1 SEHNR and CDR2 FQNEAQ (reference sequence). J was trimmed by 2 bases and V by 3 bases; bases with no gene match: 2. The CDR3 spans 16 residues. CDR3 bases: TGTGCCAGCAGCTTGGGGACAGGGACTGGGGCCAACGTCCTGACTTTC. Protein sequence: CASSLGTGTGANVLTF.

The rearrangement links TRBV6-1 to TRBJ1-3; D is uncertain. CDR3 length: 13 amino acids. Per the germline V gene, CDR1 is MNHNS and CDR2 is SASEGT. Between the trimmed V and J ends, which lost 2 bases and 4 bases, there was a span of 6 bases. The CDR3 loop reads CASSESAGNTIYF. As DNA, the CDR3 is TGTGCCAGCAGTGAATCGGCGGGAAACACCATATATTTT.

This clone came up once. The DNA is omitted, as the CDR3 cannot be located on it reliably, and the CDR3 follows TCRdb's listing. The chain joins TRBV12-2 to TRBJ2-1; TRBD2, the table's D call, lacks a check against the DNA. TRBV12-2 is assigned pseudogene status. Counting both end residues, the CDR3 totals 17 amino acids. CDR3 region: CASRFALGTSGSTEQFF.

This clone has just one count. Here the CDR3 reads CASSYGTAYSNEKLFF. The CDR3 bases are TGCGCCAGCAGCTACGGGACAGCCTACTCAAATGAAAAACTGTTTTTT. V and J are TRBV5-1 and TRBJ1-4; 7 nucleotides align to TRBD1. Germline CDR1 and CDR2: SGHRS and YFSETQ. The CDR3 totals 16 residues. V lost 3 bases to trimming and J lost 5 bases; unmatched junction nucleotides: 10.

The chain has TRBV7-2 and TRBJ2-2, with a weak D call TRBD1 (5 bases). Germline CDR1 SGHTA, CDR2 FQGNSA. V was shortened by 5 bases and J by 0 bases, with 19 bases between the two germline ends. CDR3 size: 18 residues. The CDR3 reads CASSLNPQGGTNTGELFF. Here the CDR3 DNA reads TGTGCCAGCAGCCTCAACCCCCAGGGCGGAACGAACACCGGGGAGCTGTTTTTT.

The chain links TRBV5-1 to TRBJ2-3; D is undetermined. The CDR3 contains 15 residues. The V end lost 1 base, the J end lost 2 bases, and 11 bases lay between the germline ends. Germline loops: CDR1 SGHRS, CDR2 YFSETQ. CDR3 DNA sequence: TGCGCCAGCAGCTTGTCTCTTTCCTACACAGATACGCAGTATTTT. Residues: CASSLSLSYTDTQYF.

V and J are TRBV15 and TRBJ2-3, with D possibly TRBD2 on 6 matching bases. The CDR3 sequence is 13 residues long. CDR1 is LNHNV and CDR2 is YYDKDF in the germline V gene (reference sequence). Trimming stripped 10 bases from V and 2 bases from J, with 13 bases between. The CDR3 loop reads CAITSPTTDTQYF. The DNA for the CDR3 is TGTGCCATTACTAGCCCTACCACAGATACGCAGTATTTT.

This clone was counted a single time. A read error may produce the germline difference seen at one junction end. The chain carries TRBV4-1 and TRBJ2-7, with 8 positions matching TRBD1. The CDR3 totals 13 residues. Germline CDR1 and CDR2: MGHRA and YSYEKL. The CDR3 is CASSLEVADRAHF. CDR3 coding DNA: TGCGCCAGCAGCCTCGAAGTGGCGGACAGGGCGCACTTC.

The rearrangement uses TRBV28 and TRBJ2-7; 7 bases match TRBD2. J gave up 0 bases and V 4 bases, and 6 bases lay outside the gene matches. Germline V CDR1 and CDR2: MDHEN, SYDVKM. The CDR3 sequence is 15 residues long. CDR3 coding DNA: TGTGCCAGCAGTTCCAAAGCGGGACCCTCCTACGAGCAGTACTTC. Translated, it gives CASSSKAGPSYEQYF. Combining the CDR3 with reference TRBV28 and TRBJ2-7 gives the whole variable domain DVKVTQSSRYLVKRTGEKVFLECVQDMDHENMFWYRQDPGLGLRLIYFSYDVKMKEKGDIPEGYSVSREKKERFSLILESASTNQTSMYLCASSSKAGPSYEQYFGPGTRLTVT.

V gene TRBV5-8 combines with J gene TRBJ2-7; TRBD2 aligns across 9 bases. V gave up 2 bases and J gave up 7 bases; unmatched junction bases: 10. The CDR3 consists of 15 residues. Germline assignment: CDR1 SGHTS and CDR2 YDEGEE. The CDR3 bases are TGTGCCAGCAGCTTCGGGGCGGGAGGGTTTAGAGAGCAGTACTTC. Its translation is CASSFGAGGFREQYF.

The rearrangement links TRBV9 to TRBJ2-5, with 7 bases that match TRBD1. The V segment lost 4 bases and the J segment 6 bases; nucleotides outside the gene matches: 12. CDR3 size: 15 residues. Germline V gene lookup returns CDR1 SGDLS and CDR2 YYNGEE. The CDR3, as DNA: TGTGCCAGCAGCCCTCCCCGGGACAGCACACAGACCCAGTACTTC. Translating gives CASSPPRDSTQTQYF. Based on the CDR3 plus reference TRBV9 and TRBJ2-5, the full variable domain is DSGVTQTPKHLITATGQRVTLRCSPRSGDLSVYWYQQSLDQGLQFLIQYYNGEERAKGNILERFSAQQFPDLHSELNLSSLELGDSALYFCASSPPRDSTQTQYFGPGTRLLVL.